This is a list of T cell receptor beta chains from one sample in a study of blood T cell repertoires in COVID-19. Only in-frame clones appear in the TCRdb table, and some are missing; sequencing was by immunoSEQ multiplex PCR. The data show approximately 89,000 clones, just under 80% seen once. Sequences were obtained from peripheral blood. These receptors were obtained from a man aged 70-80 years with COVID-19, enrolled during active disease. Each CDR3 is given with its conserved first and last residue. The D gene is left open where the match is weak. Size is omitted from some rows. Given values are once, few, many or a class for expanded clones.

TRBD2	TRBV7-3	15	TRBJ2-5	NA	TGTGCCAGCAGCTTACTAGCGGGGGGCCAAGAGACCCAGTACTTC	CASSLLAGGQETQYF
TRBD2	TRBV5-4	15	TRBJ2-5	NA	TGTGCCAGCAGCTTGCGGACGGGAGGGGAGGAGACCCAGTACTTC	CASSLRTGGEETQYF
NA	TRBV13	14	TRBJ1-1	few	TGTGCCAGCAGCTTAGGGGGGGCTGACACTGAAGCTTTCTTT	CASSLGGADTEAFF
TRBD1	TRBV7-9	17	TRBJ2-4	few	TGTGCCAGCAGCCCAAGTACAGGGGGACGCGCCAAAAACATTCAGTACTTC	CASSPSTGGRAKNIQYF
TRBD1	TRBV4-1	16	TRBJ1-1	NA	TGCGCCAGCAGCCAAGAACGGGACAGGGCGGGTACTGAAGCTTTCTTT	CASSQERDRAGTEAFF
TRBD1	TRBV28	15	TRBJ1-4	NA	TGTGCCAGCAGTCCCGGGGACAGCCATAATGAAAAACTGTTTTTT	CASSPGDSHNEKLFF
NA	TRBV11-3	12	TRBJ2-7	NA	TGTGCCAGCAGCTTAGACACTAGCGAGCAGTACTTC	CASSLDTSEQYF
TRBD1	TRBV14	15	TRBJ2-7	NA	TGTGCCAGCAGCCGAGGGGGACAGGGAAACTACGAGCAGTACTTC	CASSRGGQGNYEQYF
TRBD2	TRBV7-6	17	TRBJ2-2	NA	TGTGCCAGCAGCTCTCGGGCTAGCGGGGGAACCACCGGGGAGCTGTTTTTT	CASSSRASGGTTGELFF
TRBD1	TRBV7-9	15	TRBJ1-1	NA	TGTGCCAGCAGCTCATCAGGGACAGGTAGAACTGAAGCTTTCTTT	CASSSSGTGRTEAFF
TRBD1	TRBV18	16	TRBJ1-1	NA	TGTGCCAGCTCACCAAATATACAGGGGGATAGGTCTGAAGCTTTCTTT	CASSPNIQGDRSEAFF
NA	TRBV23-1	21	TRBJ1-2	NA	TGCGCCAGCAGTCACCGCCCGAACGAGGGTATAAGGCGACACTTCCATTGTGGCTACACCTTC	CASSHRPNEGIRRHFHCGYTF
NA	TRBV3-1/TRBV3-2	13	TRBJ1-2	NA	TGTGCCAGCAGCCAAGAGAGGGGCAGGGGTTACACCTTC	CASSQERGRGYTF
NA	TRBV5-1	15	TRBJ2-1	NA	TGCGCCAGCAGCTCCGGACATAATTCCTACAATGAGCAGTTCTTC	CASSSGHNSYNEQFF
TRBD2	TRBV7-2	17	TRBJ2-3	NA	TGTGCCAGCAGCTTACCCCGGGGGGGAGGACCCACAGATACGCAGTATTTT	CASSLPRGGGPTDTQYF
NA	TRBV12-5	18	TRBJ1-4	NA	TGTGCTAGTGGTTTGGGCAGGGGTCCCTTATCAACTAATGAAAAACTGTTTTTT	CASGLGRGPLSTNEKLFF
TRBD1	TRBV5-1	15	TRBJ2-7	NA	TGCGCCAGCAGCTTGGCCGTGCAGGGGGCGGCCGAGCAGTACTTC	CASSLAVQGAAEQYF
TRBD2	TRBV7-2	15	TRBJ2-7	NA	TGTGCCAGCAGCTTAGTGCCGGGGGGAGAGTACGAGCAGTACTTC	CASSLVPGGEYEQYF
TRBD1	TRBV7-9	14	TRBJ2-3	NA	TGTGCCAGCAGTTACGGACAGGGGCTAGATACGCAGTATTTT	CASSYGQGLDTQYF
TRBD2	TRBV7-9	16	TRBJ2-7	once	TGTGCCAGCAGCTTAGGGCTAGCGGTTAGCTCCTACGAGCAGTACTTC	CASSLGLAVSSYEQYF
TRBD2	TRBV3-1/TRBV3-2	15	TRBJ2-5	once	TGTGCCAGCAGCCCACTTACTAGCGGGATGGAGACCCAGTACTTC	CASSPLTSGMETQYF
TRBD1	TRBV5-4	15	TRBJ2-5	NA	TGTGCCAGCAGTTTACAGGGGGGAAACTTCGAGACCCAGTACTTC	CASSLQGGNFETQYF
NA	TRBV7-6	17	TRBJ2-2	NA	TGTGCCAGCAGCTTAGTCTTTTCGGGGACATACACCGGGGAGCTGTTTTTT	CASSLVFSGTYTGELFF
TRBD1	TRBV28	13	TRBJ1-1	NA	TGTGCCAGCAGGGCGACAGGGGGCATGAGGGCTTTCTTT	CASRATGGMRAFF
TRBD1	TRBV7-9	17	TRBJ2-7	many	TGTGCCAGCAGCTTAGTACCCTGGGACAGGGGGCTGGGAGAGCAGTACTTC	CASSLVPWDRGLGEQYF
TRBD2	TRBV11-2	17	TRBJ2-7	NA	TGTGCCAGCAGCCGACTAGCGGGGGACTTCTCAATCTACGAGCAGTACTTC	CASSRLAGDFSIYEQYF
NA	TRBV5-5	13	TRBJ1-2	once	TGTGCCAGCAGCTTGGCAGGGCGGGGTGGCTACACCTTC	CASSLAGRGGYTF
NA	TRBV29-1	11	TRBJ1-1	NA	TGCAGCGGGACATTTAACACTGAAGCTTTCTTT	CSGTFNTEAFF
TRBD2	TRBV7-9	15	TRBJ2-5	NA	TGTGCCAGCAGCCGGACTAGCGGGGAAAAAGAGACCCAGTACTTC	CASSRTSGEKETQYF